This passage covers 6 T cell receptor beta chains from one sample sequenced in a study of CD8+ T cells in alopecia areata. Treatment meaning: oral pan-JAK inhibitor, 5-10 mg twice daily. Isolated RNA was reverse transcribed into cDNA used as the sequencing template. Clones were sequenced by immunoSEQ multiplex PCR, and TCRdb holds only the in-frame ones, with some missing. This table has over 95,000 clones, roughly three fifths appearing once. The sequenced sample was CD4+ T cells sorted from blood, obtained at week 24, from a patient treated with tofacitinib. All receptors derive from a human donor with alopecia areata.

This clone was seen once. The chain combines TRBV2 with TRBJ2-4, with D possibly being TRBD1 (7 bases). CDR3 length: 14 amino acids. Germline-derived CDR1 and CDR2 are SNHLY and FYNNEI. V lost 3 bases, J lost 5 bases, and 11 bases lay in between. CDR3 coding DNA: TGTGCCAGCAGTGACCCCAGGGGGGAAAACATTCAGTACTTC. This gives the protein CASSDPRGENIQYF.

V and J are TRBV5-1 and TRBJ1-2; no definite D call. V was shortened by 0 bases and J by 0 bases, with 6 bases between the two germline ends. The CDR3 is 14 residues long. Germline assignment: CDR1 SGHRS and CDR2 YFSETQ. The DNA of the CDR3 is TGCGCCAGCAGCTTGGCCATTGCTAACTATGGCTACACCTTC. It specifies CASSLAIANYGYTF.

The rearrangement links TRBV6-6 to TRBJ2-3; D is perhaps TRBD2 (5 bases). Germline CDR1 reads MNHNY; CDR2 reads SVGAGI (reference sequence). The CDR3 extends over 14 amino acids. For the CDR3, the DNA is TGTGTCACTCAGGTAATGGGAGACACAGATACGCAGTATTTT. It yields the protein CVTQVMGDTDTQYF.

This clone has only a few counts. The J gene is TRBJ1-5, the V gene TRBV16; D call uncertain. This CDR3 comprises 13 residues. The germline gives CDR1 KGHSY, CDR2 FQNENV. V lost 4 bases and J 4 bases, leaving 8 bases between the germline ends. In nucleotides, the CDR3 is TGTGCCAGCAGCCCCCCGGGGAATCAGCCCCAGCATTTT. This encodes CASSPPGNQPQHF.

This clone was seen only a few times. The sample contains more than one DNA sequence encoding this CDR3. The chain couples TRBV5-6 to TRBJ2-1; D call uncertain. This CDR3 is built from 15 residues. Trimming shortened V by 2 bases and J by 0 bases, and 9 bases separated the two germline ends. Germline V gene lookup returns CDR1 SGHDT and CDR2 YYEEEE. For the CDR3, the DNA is TGTGCCAGCAGCTTTTTGTTGAGCTCCTACAATGAGCAGTTCTTC. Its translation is CASSFLLSSYNEQFF. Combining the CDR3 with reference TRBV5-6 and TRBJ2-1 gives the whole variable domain DAGVTQSPTHLIKTRGQQVTLRCSPKSGHDTVSWYQQALGQGPQFIFQYYEEEERQRGNFPDRFSGHQFPNYSSELNVNALLLGDSALYLCASSFLLSSYNEQFFGPGTRLTVL.

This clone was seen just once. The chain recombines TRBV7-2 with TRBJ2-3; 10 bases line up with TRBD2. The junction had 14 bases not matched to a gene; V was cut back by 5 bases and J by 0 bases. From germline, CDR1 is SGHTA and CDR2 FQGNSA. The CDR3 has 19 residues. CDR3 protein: CASSKLGVAGGRSTDTQYF. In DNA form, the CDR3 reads TGTGCCAGCAGCAAACTCGGGGTAGCGGGGGGCCGGAGCACAGATACGCAGTATTTT.